This T cell receptor beta chain came from a study of T cell responses to AZD1222 COVID-19 vaccine. General study findings and limits: Females outnumbered males among donors, who were mostly white British; clonal diversity was possibly underestimated. Baseline seropositivity occurred in only 5 to 7 AZD1222 recipients.

As to this clone: No antigen is known for it.

Sequencing was performed with immunoSEQ multiplex PCR; in TCRdb, only in-frame clones are kept and a portion is missing. This sample yields more than 110,000 clones, of which about 92% are seen a single time; 7.5% to 9.5% belongs to the top ten. The V gene lost 0 bases and the J gene lost 0 bases, with 7 bases spanning the gap. The CDR3 sequence is 15 residues long. Per germline, CDR1 SGDLS and CDR2 YYNGEE. The gene calls are TRBV9 and TRBJ1-3; D is possibly TRBD1 (6 bases). This receptor was taken from an adult in good health. Sample: peripheral blood, taken on day 0 of AZD1222 vaccination. CDR3 residues: CASSVEGGSGNTIYF. The CDR3 DNA reads TGTGCCAGCAGCGTAGAAGGGGGCTCTGGAAACACCATATATTTT.